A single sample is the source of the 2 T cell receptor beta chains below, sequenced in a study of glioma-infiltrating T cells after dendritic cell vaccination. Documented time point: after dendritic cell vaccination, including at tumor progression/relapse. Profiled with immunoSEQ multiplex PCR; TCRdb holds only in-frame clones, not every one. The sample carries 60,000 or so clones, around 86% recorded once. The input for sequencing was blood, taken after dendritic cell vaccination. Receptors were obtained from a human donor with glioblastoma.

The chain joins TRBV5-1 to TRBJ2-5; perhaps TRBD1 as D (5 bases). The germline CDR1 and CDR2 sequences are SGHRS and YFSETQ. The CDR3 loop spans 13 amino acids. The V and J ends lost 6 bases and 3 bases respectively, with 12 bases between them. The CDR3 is CASNDVREETQYF. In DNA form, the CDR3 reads TGCGCCAGCAACGACGTCAGGGAAGAGACCCAGTACTTC.

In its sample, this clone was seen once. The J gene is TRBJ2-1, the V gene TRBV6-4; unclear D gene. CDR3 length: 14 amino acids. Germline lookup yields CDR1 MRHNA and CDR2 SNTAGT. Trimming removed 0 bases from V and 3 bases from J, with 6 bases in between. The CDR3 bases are TGTGCCAGCAGTGACTCAACTTTCTACAATGAGCAGTTCTTC. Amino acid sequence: CASSDSTFYNEQFF.